A selection of T cell receptor beta chains follows, all from one sample in a study of tumour-infiltrating T cells in Burkitt lymphoma. Only in-frame clones appear in the TCRdb table, and some are missing; sequencing was by immunoSEQ multiplex PCR. The table lists under 7,000 clones, roughly 84% of them singletons. The sample was tumor tissue. The receptor source for this set is a human donor with Burkitt lymphoma. Each CDR3 is given with its conserved first and last residue. D genes are given only for firm matches. Expanded clones are given a class, and other clones once, few, many or no size at all.

j_call | clone_size | d_call | v_call | cdr3_nt | cdr3_aa
TRBJ1-5 | . | . | TRBV6-4 | TGTGCCAGCAGTGACCCGGGGAATCAGCCCCAGCATTTT | CASSDPGNQPQHF
TRBJ2-3 | . | TRBD1 | TRBV6-5 | TGTGCCAGCAGTCGGGGGACAGGGCACACAGATACGCAGTATTTT | CASSRGTGHTDTQYF
TRBJ2-5 | few | . | TRBV29-1 | TGCAGCGTTAAGGCCCTCATGACGGAGACCCAGTACTTC | CSVKALMTETQYF
TRBJ1-2 | . | . | TRBV10-3 | TGTGCCATCAGTGACGGCTGGGGCTACACCTTC | CAISDGWGYTF
TRBJ1-1 | . | . | TRBV19 | TGTGCCAGTAGTCTGGGACTGCGTCCCAACACTGAAGCTTTCTTT | CASSLGLRPNTEAFF
TRBJ2-5 | . | . | TRBV5-6 | TGTGCCAGCAGCTTTGACAGAAGAGAGACCCAGTACTTC | CASSFDRRETQYF
TRBJ1-1 | . | . | TRBV7-2 | TGTGCCAGCAGCCTCAAAGCGGGGAGGACTGAAGCTTTCTTT | CASSLKAGRTEAFF
TRBJ2-7 | . | . | TRBV9 | TGTGCCAGCAGCCTTACAGGGTCGGGCTACGAGCAGTACTTC | CASSLTGSGYEQYF
TRBJ2-7 | . | . | TRBV7-2 | TGTGCCAGCAGCTCTTCTGGTGTGCGAATAGACTACGAGCAGTACTTC | CASSSSGVRIDYEQYF
TRBJ2-7 | once | . | TRBV12-5 | TGTGCTAGTGGTTTGGTAGCCGATTCCCCTCACGAGCAGTACTTC | CASGLVADSPHEQYF
TRBJ1-5 | once | . | TRBV5-1 | TGCGCCAGCAGCTCCGAAGGGGATCAGCCCCAGCATTTT | CASSSEGDQPQHF
TRBJ2-7 | . | . | TRBV27 | TGTGCCAGCAGTCTACAGGGAATTAACGAGCAGTACTTC | CASSLQGINEQYF
TRBJ1-5 | . | . | TRBV28 | TGTGCCAGCAGTTTAACCAGGGTTGATCAGCCCCAGCATTTT | CASSLTRVDQPQHF
TRBJ1-1 | once | . | TRBV7-9 | TGTGCCAGCAGCTCCCTTGACCGAAACACTGAAGCTTTCTTT | CASSSLDRNTEAFF
TRBJ2-5 | . | . | TRBV5-4 | TGTGCCAGCAGCCCATCGGGGGTTCTCCACGGGGAGACCCAGTACTTC | CASSPSGVLHGETQYF
TRBJ1-3 | . | . | TRBV28 | TGTGCCAGCAGTCCCCCCCGACAGTCTCACTCTGGAAACACCATATATTTT | CASSPPRQSHSGNTIYF
TRBJ2-7 | . | . | TRBV29-1 | TGCAGCGTGACTTCTGGGGCCACCTACGAGCAGTACTTC | CSVTSGATYEQYF
TRBJ2-4 | once | TRBD1 | TRBV11-2 | TGTGCCAGCAGCGAACAGGGGTTATTGGACATTCAGTACTTC | CASSEQGLLDIQYF
TRBJ1-3 | . | . | TRBV6-5 | TGTGCCAGCAGCTTGGTCGGCCTCTCTGGAAACACCATATATTTT | CASSLVGLSGNTIYF
TRBJ2-5 | . | . | TRBV6-6 | TGTGCCAGCAGGCGAGAGACCCAGTACTTC | CASRRETQYF
TRBJ2-6 | . | . | TRBV19 | TGTGCCAGTACCTCACCCACAGGGACCGGGGCCAACGTCCTGACTTTC | CASTSPTGTGANVLTF
TRBJ2-3 | . | . | TRBV5-4 | TGTGCCAGCAGCTTTCGGGGGGCTTACGAAGATACGCAGTATTTT | CASSFRGAYEDTQYF
TRBJ2-7 | . | . | TRBV4-1 | TGCGCCAGCAGCCTGGGAGCCTACGAGCAGTACTTC | CASSLGAYEQYF
TRBJ2-7 | . | . | TRBV6-1 | TGTGCCAGCAGTGAAATTCAGGGGTGGTCCTACGAGCAGTACTTC | CASSEIQGWSYEQYF
TRBJ2-3 | . | TRBD2 | TRBV5-1 | TGCGCCAGCAGCTTAAAGTCTAGCGGGGGGGATCTAGATACGCAGTATTTT | CASSLKSSGGDLDTQYF
TRBJ2-2 | . | TRBD2 | TRBV5-1 | TGCGCCAGCGATTGGACTAGCGGGAGCGGGGACACCGGGGAGCTGTTTTTT | CASDWTSGSGDTGELFF
TRBJ2-2 | . | . | TRBV6-4 | TGTGCCAGCAGTGACCGACTAGATGACGGGGAGCTGTTTTTT | CASSDRLDDGELFF
TRBJ1-2 | few | . | TRBV18 | TGTGCCAGCTCACCACCGACGGACAGCCTTAACTATGGCTACACCTTC | CASSPPTDSLNYGYTF
TRBJ2-2 | . | . | TRBV14 | TGTGCCAGCAGCACCATCGCCGGGACAACGGGCGGGGAGCTGTTTTTT | CASSTIAGTTGGELFF
TRBJ2-7 | . | TRBD1 | TRBV9 | TGTGCCAGCAGCACACGACAGGGTCAGGACGAGCAGTACTTC | CASSTRQGQDEQYF
TRBJ2-6 | . | . | TRBV14 | TGTGCCAGCAGTCCGTCAGGGGCCAACGTCCTGACTTTC | CASSPSGANVLTF
TRBJ2-5 | . | . | TRBV14 | TGTGCCAGCAGCCAAGGGTACGAGACCCAGTACTTC | CASSQGYETQYF
TRBJ1-2 | once | TRBD1 | TRBV28 | TGTGCCAGCAGTTTATCTCCCGACAGGGCCTATGGCTACACCTTC | CASSLSPDRAYGYTF
TRBJ2-1 | once | . | TRBV5-1 | TGCGCCAGCAGCACACAAATTAAGAGTGAGCAGTTCTTC | CASSTQIKSEQFF
TRBJ2-3 | . | TRBD2 | TRBV13 | TGTGCCAGCAGCTTAGGGACTAGCGGAGGCACAGATACGCAGTATTTT | CASSLGTSGGTDTQYF
TRBJ2-7 | . | TRBD1 | TRBV5-1 | TGCGCCAGCAGCCAAGGTCCCGGGACAGGGGACAGCACCTACGAGCAGTACTTC | CASSQGPGTGDSTYEQYF
TRBJ1-4 | . | . | TRBV6-6 | TGTGCCAGCAATTTACGTGGGGAAAAACTGTTTTTT | CASNLRGEKLFF
TRBJ2-5 | . | . | TRBV4-1 | TGCGCCAGCAGCCTCTTCGGACAGCGCCAAGAGACCCAGTACTTC | CASSLFGQRQETQYF
TRBJ2-7 | . | TRBD2 | TRBV11-2 | TGTGCCAGCAGCATGAGGACTAGTAACAACGAGCAGTACTTC | CASSMRTSNNEQYF
TRBJ2-3 | . | TRBD1 | TRBV29-1 | TGCAGCGGACAGGGGGCCTTCGATACGCAGTATTTT | CSGQGAFDTQYF
TRBJ2-1 | . | . | TRBV29-1 | TGCAGCGTTGGCCTGGGGGATGAGCAGTTCTTC | CSVGLGDEQFF
TRBJ2-2 | . | . | TRBV14 | TGTGCCAGCAGCCTTTCCGCACCCCACCGGTTGGGCACCGGGGAGCTGTTTTTT | CASSLSAPHRLGTGELFF
TRBJ2-1 | . | . | TRBV7-9 | TGTGCCAGCAGCACCCGATTGGGGCCGAACAATGAGCAGTTCTTC | CASSTRLGPNNEQFF
TRBJ2-4 | . | . | TRBV9 | TGTGCCAGCAGCGTAGACTGGGGGCAAAGAAACATTCAGTACTTC | CASSVDWGQRNIQYF
TRBJ2-1 | . | . | TRBV7-2 | TGTGCCAGCAGCCTCGGAGGGGGGAATTACAATGAGCAGTTCTTC | CASSLGGGNYNEQFF
TRBJ2-3 | . | . | TRBV7-7 | TGTGCTAGCAGTCTTGAGATAGTCGCAGATACGCAGTATTTT | CASSLEIVADTQYF
TRBJ2-7 | . | . | TRBV5-1 | TGCGCCAGCAGCTTGGATGGACACGAGCAGTACTTC | CASSLDGHEQYF
TRBJ2-3 | . | TRBD1 | TRBV5-5 | TGTGCCAGCAGCCGAGAGGGACAGTCCGCAGATACGCAGTATTTT | CASSREGQSADTQYF
TRBJ1-2 | . | TRBD1 | TRBV2 | TGTGCCAGCAGTGAAGCGTCTCGGGCAGGGGGCCACTATGGCTACACCTTC | CASSEASRAGGHYGYTF
TRBJ2-5 | . | . | TRBV18 | TGTGCCAGCTCACTCCAAGAGACCCAGTACTTC | CASSLQETQYF